These T cell receptor beta chains were read from a single sample in a study of control samples from healthy donors and cancer patients. Here immunoSEQ multiplex PCR was the method, and the copy in TCRdb shows in-frame clones only, minus some. The table lists more than 95,000 clones, roughly 80% of them singletons. Material for sequencing was blood. These receptors were obtained from a woman aged 45-60 years in good health. Each CDR3 is given with its conserved first and last residue. The D gene is left open where the match is weak. Where a row states a size, it is once, few, many or the class of an expanded clone; other rows omit it.

>TRBJ2-7|NA|NA|TRBV2
TGTGCCAGCAATGGGGCAGGGTATACCCACGAGCAGTACTTC
CASNGAGYTHEQYF
>TRBJ1-4|NA|NA|TRBV11-3
TGTGCCAGCAAGATTCAGGGGACAACTAATGAAAAACTGTTTTTT
CASKIQGTTNEKLFF
>TRBJ2-5|TRBD2|NA|TRBV4-3
TGCGCCAGCAGCCAAGATCAAGCGGGAGGGCTCCTAGAGACCCAGTACTTC
CASSQDQAGGLLETQYF
>TRBJ1-1|NA|NA|TRBV5-1
TGCGCCAGCAGCGGGGAATCGGGAAACACTGAAGCTTTCTTT
CASSGESGNTEAFF
>TRBJ1-5|TRBD1|NA|TRBV28
TGTGCCAGCAGGATTTTAGGGGGCCGTAGCAATCAGCCCCAGCATTTT
CASRILGGRSNQPQHF
>TRBJ1-6|NA|NA|TRBV7-3
TGTGCCAGCAGCTTAAACCAGGGGTCCGGTTCACCCCTCCACTTT
CASSLNQGSGSPLHF
>TRBJ2-2|NA|NA|TRBV15
TGTGCCACCAGCAGAGATCGACAGTACACCGGGGAGCTGTTTTTT
CATSRDRQYTGELFF
>TRBJ2-1|TRBD1|once|TRBV18
TGTGCCAGCTCGCTCGGGACAGGGGCCAACAATGAGCAGTTCTTC
CASSLGTGANNEQFF
>TRBJ2-3|TRBD2|NA|TRBV29-1
TGCAGCGTTGGGACTAGCGGGAGAGATACGCAGTATTTT
CSVGTSGRDTQYF
>TRBJ2-7|NA|NA|TRBV4-1
TGCGCCAGCAGCCAAGAAAGGCTAGCGAACTCCTACGAGCAGTACTTC
CASSQERLANSYEQYF
>TRBJ2-1|NA|NA|TRBV3-1/TRBV3-2
TGTGCCAGCAGCTTGGGCGGAGGACCCTACAGTGAGCAGTTCTTC
CASSLGGGPYSEQFF
>TRBJ1-1|NA|once|TRBV21-1
TGTGCCAGAAGCAAGTTGCAGGAACCCTTAGACACTGAAGCTTTCTTT
CARSKLQEPLDTEAFF
>TRBJ2-3|NA|once|TRBV4-1
TGCGCCAGCAGCCATCGGGGGGCCCCCACAGATACGCAGTATTTT
CASSHRGAPTDTQYF
>TRBJ2-1|NA|NA|TRBV2
TGTGCCAGCAGTCCCCGTAACAATGAGCAGTTCTTC
CASSPRNNEQFF
>TRBJ2-2|NA|NA|TRBV24-1
TGTGCCACCAGTGATTGGAGGGGGCGCGAAACCGGGGAGCTGTTTTTT
CATSDWRGRETGELFF
>TRBJ1-2|NA|once|TRBV19
TGTGCCAGTAGTATTGACGAAGATGGCTACACCTTC
CASSIDEDGYTF
>TRBJ2-5|TRBD2|NA|TRBV19
TGTGCCAGTAGCCCCAGGACTAGCGCCTCAGAGACCCAGTACTTC
CASSPRTSASETQYF
>TRBJ1-2|NA|NA|TRBV6-5
TGTGCCAGCAGTTACTCGATTCTCGTGGGCCTCTATGGCTACACCTTC
CASSYSILVGLYGYTF
>TRBJ1-5|TRBD1|NA|TRBV7-2
TGTGCCAGCAGCCCTATCGGACAGGGGAATCAGCCCCAGCATTTT
CASSPIGQGNQPQHF
>TRBJ1-1|NA|once|TRBV7-9
TGTGCCAGCAGCTTGCTTTCGAACACTGAAGCTTTCTTT
CASSLLSNTEAFF
>TRBJ1-5|NA|NA|TRBV15
TGTGCCACCAGCTTGGACTCAGCGGGTGGTCAGCCCCAGCATTTT
CATSLDSAGGQPQHF
>TRBJ1-5|NA|NA|TRBV12-3/TRBV12-4
TGTGCCAGCAGAACACAGATGACAGGTACCCAGCATTTT
CASRTQMTGTQHF
>TRBJ1-3|TRBD1|NA|TRBV28
TGTGCCAGCAGTCCAGGGGGCCCTGGAAACACCATATATTTT
CASSPGGPGNTIYF
>TRBJ2-1|TRBD2|NA|TRBV28
TGTGCCAGCAGTTTAACCGGACTAGCGGTGGGCTCCTACAATGAGCAGTTCTTC
CASSLTGLAVGSYNEQFF
>TRBJ2-3|TRBD1|NA|TRBV7-8
TGTGCCAGCAGCTTACCCCGGACAGGGGTGCTCACAGATACGCAGTATTTT
CASSLPRTGVLTDTQYF
>TRBJ2-7|NA|NA|TRBV28
TGTGCCAGCAGTTTAGTGGACGAGCAGTACTTC
CASSLVDEQYF
>TRBJ2-7|NA|NA|TRBV10-2
TGCGCCAGCAGTGAGAGGGGACCCGTCAGGGAGCAGTACTTC
CASSERGPVREQYF
>TRBJ2-1|NA|once|TRBV7-3
TGTGCCAGCAGCCTAGCAGGACAGAACAATGAGCAGTTCTTC
CASSLAGQNNEQFF
>TRBJ1-1|TRBD1|NA|TRBV28
TGTGCCAGCAGGACAGGGGGTACTGAAGCTTTCTTT
CASRTGGTEAFF
>TRBJ1-2|NA|NA|TRBV7-8
TGTGCCAGCAGCCCAACGACTACCGGGGAGAGAACCTTC
CASSPTTTGERTF
>TRBJ1-3|TRBD1|once|TRBV27
TGTGCCAGCAGAGGTCTAGACAGGGTAGATGGAAACACCATATATTTT
CASRGLDRVDGNTIYF
>TRBJ1-1|NA|NA|TRBV6-5
TGTGCCAGCACCACGCCGGGGGGAAACACTGAAGCTTTCTTT
CASTTPGGNTEAFF
>TRBJ1-1|TRBD1|large|TRBV7-9
TGTGCCAGCAGCTGGAGAGATTGGACAGGAACTAACACTGAAGCTTTCTTT
CASSWRDWTGTNTEAFF